The rows below give T cell receptor beta chains drawn from one sample of a study of shared clonotypes between healthy human individuals. Only in-frame clones appear in the TCRdb table, and some are missing; sequencing was by immunoSEQ multiplex PCR. The sample lists under 600,000 clones, about 97% occurring once. Sequencing used naive CD4+ T cells sorted from blood. Receptor source: a woman in her twenties or thirties in good health. Both conserved end residues are part of each CDR3. Fields, in order: V gene, CDR3 length, J gene, CDR3 protein.

TRBV25-1,13,TRBJ2-3,CASSTTGSDTQYF
TRBV5-4,15,TRBJ2-1,CASSLASRGGIEQFF
TRBV6-5,15,TRBJ2-7,CASSWGTATGYEQYF
TRBV2,15,TRBJ1-4,CASSEQTHPNEKLFF
TRBV10-3,18,TRBJ1-3,CAISESGFGDISGNTIYF
TRBV28,18,TRBJ2-7,CASSFRLVASGSSYEQYF
TRBV9,14,TRBJ2-2,CASSKTREAGELFF
TRBV7-2,15,TRBJ2-7,CASSLAPRGSYEQYF
TRBV19,16,TRBJ2-2,CASSSRTGSNTGELFF
TRBV5-1,12,TRBJ2-1,CASSWTRDEQFF
TRBV7-6,15,TRBJ1-2,CASSLGGRANYGYTF
TRBV7-9,12,TRBJ1-2,CASSLAPGGYTF
TRBV28,19,TRBJ2-6,CASSLIWTSWSSGANVLTF
TRBV7-9,13,TRBJ2-7,CASSLAAGDEQYF
TRBV28,15,TRBJ2-3,CASSLGGLAGETQYF
TRBV7-9,13,TRBJ1-1,CASSLAAGDTIRF
TRBV5-4,16,TRBJ2-7,CASSLAGLAGPYEQYF
TRBV28,17,TRBJ2-3,CASSPKLGLAGEDTQYF
TRBV9,16,TRBJ2-4,CASSLRLTLAKNIQYF
TRBV19,15,TRBJ1-4,CASRATGTSSEKLFF
TRBV28,16,TRBJ1-2,CASSLSSTGASGGYTF
TRBV4-1,14,TRBJ2-2,CASRGESNTGELFF
TRBV5-6,12,TRBJ2-4,CASSPGAGFQYF
TRBV27,14,TRBJ2-2,CASSSIGWTGELFF
TRBV30,15,TRBJ1-5,CAWSVDPILSQPQHF
TRBV25-1,14,TRBJ2-7,CASSGTFGNYEQYF
TRBV20-1,11,TRBJ2-2,CSARGTGELFF
TRBV7-8,14,TRBJ1-5,CASSHRDSNQPQHF
TRBV11-2,13,TRBJ1-1,CASSLVRGTEAFF
TRBV7-3,15,TRBJ2-1,CASSPEASLYNEQFF
TRBV28,15,TRBJ1-5,CASGEGQTPNQPQHF
TRBV28,13,TRBJ1-5,CASSPGSNQPQHF
TRBV9,14,TRBJ1-1,CASSVDPQNTEAFF
TRBV25-1,15,TRBJ1-6,CASSKSGGGNSPLHF
TRBV4-1,17,TRBJ1-4,CASSQDPPFRGLEKLFF
TRBV19,14,TRBJ2-2,CASSANRVTGELFF
TRBV12-5,14,TRBJ2-1,CASGLGQGYNEQFF
TRBV2,10,TRBJ2-7,CASIEYEQYF
TRBV5-6,14,TRBJ2-1,CASSAPLAYNEQFF
TRBV19,15,TRBJ2-7,CASSTPQGTHYEQYF
TRBV5-6,15,TRBJ2-7,CASSGGTGASYEQYF
TRBV6-1,13,TRBJ2-2,CASSVGNTGELFF
TRBV6-4,14,TRBJ2-1,CASSVGTDYNEQFF
TRBV28,14,TRBJ2-7,CASRGSKGAYEQYF
TRBV7-8,12,TRBJ1-3,CASGYSGNTIYF
TRBV5-1,14,TRBJ2-1,CASSASGRWAEQFF